A selection of T cell receptor beta chains follows, all from one sample in a study of blood T cell repertoires in COVID-19. This table comes from immunoSEQ multiplex PCR, and its TCRdb copy is limited to in-frame clones, with some not included. The table includes about 81,000 clones, about four fifths detected once. Source material: peripheral blood. The source is a human donor in a cohort sampled during active COVID-19. Each CDR3 is given without its conserved first and last residue.

>TRBV7-3|TRBJ2-7
ASSSYRDSYEQY
>TRBV30|TRBJ1-5
AWSVAGSNQPQH
>TRBV5-1|TRBJ1-4
ASSKPARTGSTTNEKLF
>TRBV7-9|TRBJ1-4
ASSLDQGFNEKLF
>TRBV25-1|TRBJ1-1
ASSDSAGLNTEAF
>TRBV6-2/TRBV6-3|TRBJ1-5
ASSPRGQLSNQPQH
>TRBV19|TRBJ1-4
ASSIFAGGEEKLF
>TRBV4-2|TRBJ2-7
ASSQDLAAYEQY
>TRBV10-3|TRBJ2-1
AISDRPGLNEQF
>TRBV5-6|TRBJ1-2
ASSTKNLEGYT
>TRBV25-1|TRBJ2-6
ASTAGVSGANVLT
>TRBV2|TRBJ2-7
ASSEAPRGSSYEQY
>TRBV10-3|TRBJ1-1
ATIRTGKNTEAF
>TRBV11-2|TRBJ2-6
ASSSPSLRGASGANVLT
>TRBV19|TRBJ2-6
ASSSRGAGANVLT
>TRBV7-9|TRBJ1-2
ASSLGADGYT
>TRBV25-1|TRBJ1-2
ASSESGEVALRGYT
>TRBV5-1|TRBJ1-5
ASSLGQQNQPQH
>TRBV27|TRBJ2-1
ASSFSNEQF
>TRBV5-4|TRBJ2-1
ASTRVIAGGLSYNEQF
>TRBV6-5|TRBJ1-4
ASSYGPGEKEKLF
>TRBV7-9|TRBJ1-2
ASSLATAPYGYT
>TRBV15|TRBJ2-2
ATSRDFTGELF
>TRBV9|TRBJ2-3
ASSVLGGAAENTQY
>TRBV4-3|TRBJ2-3
ASSQPGTSGADTQY
>TRBV29-1|TRBJ1-5
SPRPPLLGRGYSNQPQH
>TRBV5-1|TRBJ1-5
ASSLEGDGNQPQH
>TRBV9|TRBJ1-1
ASSVLQNMNTEAF
>TRBV5-1|TRBJ2-1
ASSSGTGAYNEQF
>TRBV6-2/TRBV6-3|TRBJ1-1
ASSYSAGDTEAF
>TRBV3-1/TRBV3-2|TRBJ2-7
ASSQLRQDSYEQY
>TRBV19|TRBJ1-5
ASSTKGHSVQPQH
>TRBV27|TRBJ2-7
ASSLKSTQGSGYEQY
>TRBV9|TRBJ2-1
ASTRGSSYNEQF
>TRBV21-1|TRBJ2-5
ASSKVAGRDETQY
>TRBV10-3|TRBJ1-2
AIKGTGAYGYT
>TRBV18|TRBJ2-2
ASSPRGGPTGELF
>TRBV5-1|TRBJ2-3
ASSSIQGSDTQY
>TRBV30|TRBJ1-4
AATGGQLVNEKLF
>TRBV12-5|TRBJ2-1
ASGSSGSGGTGEQF
>TRBV5-8|TRBJ2-7
ASSLSPATYEQY
>TRBV7-2|TRBJ1-4
ASSQGGQIMD
>TRBV6-1|TRBJ2-6
ASSEGTDLSGANVLT
>TRBV5-6|TRBJ1-3
ASSPRRALSSGNTIY